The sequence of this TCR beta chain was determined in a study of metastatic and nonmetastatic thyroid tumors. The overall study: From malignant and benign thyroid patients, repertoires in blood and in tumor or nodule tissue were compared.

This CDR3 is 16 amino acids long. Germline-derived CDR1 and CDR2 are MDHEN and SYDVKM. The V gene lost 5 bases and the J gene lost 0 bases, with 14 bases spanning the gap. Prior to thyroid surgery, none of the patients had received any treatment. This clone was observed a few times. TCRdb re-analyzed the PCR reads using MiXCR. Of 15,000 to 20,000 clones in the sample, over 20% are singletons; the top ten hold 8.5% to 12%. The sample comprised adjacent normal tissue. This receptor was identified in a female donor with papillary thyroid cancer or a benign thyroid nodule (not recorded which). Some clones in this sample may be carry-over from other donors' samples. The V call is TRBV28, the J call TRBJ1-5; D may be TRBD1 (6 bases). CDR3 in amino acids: CASSRVGGYSNQPQHF. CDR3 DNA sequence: TGTGCCAGCAGTCGAGTGGGGGGCTATAGCAATCAGCCCCAGCATTTT.